This TCR beta chain is drawn from a study of identical twins. This clonotype was recorded a few times. The target antigen is unknown. The CDR3 spans 14 residues. The V and J ends lost 1 base and 1 base respectively, with 7 bases between them. Germline V CDR1 and CDR2: MNHNS, SASEGT. TCRdb used MiXCR to reprocess the 5' RACE reads, holding one entry per CDR3 protein. The sample lists fewer than 550,000 distinct CDR3 sequences; over 11% were seen once. Study-level points and caveats: Rather than following the same donors, the conclusions depended on cross-sectional statistical analysis.

A further study also used this sample, focusing on yellow fever vaccine responses in identical twins.

The chain couples TRBV6-1 to TRBJ1-1; no firm D call. The TCR originated in a woman between 18 and 29 years old in good health. Sequencing was done on a sample of CD4+ T cells sorted from blood. CDR3 DNA sequence: TGTGCCAGCAGTGAAGGTGGATGGAACACTGAAGCTTTCTTT. Translated, it gives CASSEGGWNTEAFF.